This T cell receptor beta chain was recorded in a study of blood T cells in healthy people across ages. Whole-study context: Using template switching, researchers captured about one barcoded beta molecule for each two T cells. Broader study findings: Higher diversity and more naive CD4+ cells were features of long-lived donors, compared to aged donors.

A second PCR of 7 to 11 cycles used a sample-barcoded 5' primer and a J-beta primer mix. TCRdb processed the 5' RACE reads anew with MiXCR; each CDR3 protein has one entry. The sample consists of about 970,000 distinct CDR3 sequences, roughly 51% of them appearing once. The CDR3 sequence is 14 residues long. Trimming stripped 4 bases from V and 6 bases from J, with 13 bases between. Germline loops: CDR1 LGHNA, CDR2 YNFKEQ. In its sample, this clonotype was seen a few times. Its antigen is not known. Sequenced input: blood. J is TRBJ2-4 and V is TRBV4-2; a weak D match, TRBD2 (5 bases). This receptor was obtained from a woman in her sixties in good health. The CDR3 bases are TGTGCCAGCAGCCCCCCTCGGGGTTCAAACATTCAGTACTTC. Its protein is CASSPPRGSNIQYF.